This TCR beta chain was captured by sequencing in a study of blood T cell repertoires in COVID-19. Original data processing: For nucleated cells, counts were estimated from reference gene primer amplification. The method was immunoSEQ multiplex PCR; TCRdb's version includes in-frame clones alone and lacks a portion of them. Clonal size and the V and J genes are those of that table, whereas D and trimming came from the DNA. The sample carries fewer than 250,000 clones, more than 70% recorded once. CDR3 size: 15 residues. Germline V gene lookup returns CDR1 GTSNPN and CDR2 SVGIG (reference sequence). Between the trimmed V and J ends, which lost 0 bases and 7 bases, there was a span of 15 bases.

Material for sequencing was PBMCs or T cells enriched from blood (not recorded which). The receptor was isolated from a middle-aged woman with acute COVID-19. V gene TRBV30 combines with J gene TRBJ2-2; a possible D gene is TRBD1 (6 bases). CDR3: CAWSVLSGENGELFF. The CDR3 DNA reads as TGTGCCTGGAGTGTATTGTCAGGGGAAAACGGGGAGCTGTTTTTT.